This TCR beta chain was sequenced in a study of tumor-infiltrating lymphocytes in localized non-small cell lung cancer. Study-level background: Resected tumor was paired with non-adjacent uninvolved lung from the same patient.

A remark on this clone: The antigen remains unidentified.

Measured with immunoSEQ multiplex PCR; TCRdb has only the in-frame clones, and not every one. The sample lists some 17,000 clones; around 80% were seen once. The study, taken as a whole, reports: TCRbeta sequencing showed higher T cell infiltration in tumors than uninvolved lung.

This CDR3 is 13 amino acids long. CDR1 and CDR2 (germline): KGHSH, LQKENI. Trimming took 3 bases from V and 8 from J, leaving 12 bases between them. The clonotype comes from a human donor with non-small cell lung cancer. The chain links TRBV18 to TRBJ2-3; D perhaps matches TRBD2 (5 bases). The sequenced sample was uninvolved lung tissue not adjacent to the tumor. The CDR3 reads CASSPGPAGTQYF. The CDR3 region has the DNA TGTGCCAGCTCACCTGGTCCGGCGGGTACGCAGTATTTT.